This TCR beta chain originates from a study of CD4+ T cells in melanoma. Whole-study findings and limits: CD8+ T cell, macrophage and B cell function reportedly correlated with neoantigen-specific CD4+ T cells.

V was shortened by 5 bases and J by 10 bases, with 12 bases between the two germline ends. Germline CDR1 is LNHDA and CDR2 is SQIVND (reference sequence). The CDR3 extends over 12 amino acids. This clone was seen just once. The antigen is not known. The table came from immunoSEQ multiplex PCR; TCRdb's copy has only in-frame clones and leaves some out. The data show tens of thousands of clones, roughly two thirds seen once. This clonotype was obtained from a human donor with melanoma. The sequencing sample was made of tumor tissue. J is TRBJ1-5 and V is TRBV19; maybe TRBD1 (5 bases). CDR3 region: CASSDRDLPQHF. In DNA form, the CDR3 reads TGTGCCAGTAGTGACCGGGACTTACCCCAGCATTTT.